Below, 2 T cell receptor beta chains from the same sample are listed, as sequenced in a study of T cell clonotyping in hematopoietic cell transplantation. The time point is: recipient sample about 28 days before transplant, after cytoreduction. Data came from immunoSEQ multiplex PCR; TCRdb stores just in-frame clones and leaves some out. The sample includes some 30,000 clones, over 65% of them seen just once. The source material was peripheral blood mononuclear cells, sampled before stem cell transplant. The receptors were gathered from a woman aged 25 to 45 with chronic myeloid leukemia. Some clones in this sample may be carry-over from other donors' samples.

This chain connects TRBV9 to TRBJ2-5, with D perhaps matching TRBD2 (6 bases). The CDR3 is made up of 13 amino acids. Germline loops: CDR1 SGDLS, CDR2 YYNGEE. V was trimmed by 4 bases and J by 5 bases, leaving 12 bases between them. DNA of the CDR3: TGTGCCAGCAGCACGGGACGGGAGGAGACCCAGTACTTC. Translated: CASSTGREETQYF.

This clone was seen a few times. CDR3: CASSIVSEDTQYF. CDR3 DNA sequence: TGTGCCAGTAGTATAGTGTCAGAAGATACGCAGTATTTT. This chain joins TRBV19 and TRBJ2-3; D is unresolved. Germline values: CDR1 LNHDA, CDR2 SQIVND (reference sequence). The V end was cut by 1 base, the J end by 5 bases, with 7 bases between. This CDR3 is 13 amino acids long.